Below are 17 T cell receptor beta chains sequenced from a single sample in a study of blood T cell repertoires in COVID-19. The protocol was immunoSEQ multiplex PCR, while the TCRdb copy is restricted to in-frame clones and leaves out a portion. This sample has approximately 340,000 clones, with roughly nine tenths found just once. Sequenced sample: PBMCs or T cells enriched from blood (not recorded which). The receptors originated from a woman aged 40 to 49 who had been exposed to COVID-19.

The chain joins TRBV19 to TRBJ1-1; D is unresolved. Trimming stripped 2 bases from V and 1 base from J, with 17 bases between. Germline-derived CDR1 and CDR2 are LNHDA and SQIVND (reference sequence). The CDR3 sequence is 17 residues long. Here the CDR3 reads CASSIRTQGRPNTEAFF. For the CDR3, the DNA is TGTGCCAGTAGTATACGGACCCAAGGGAGGCCGAACACTGAAGCTTTCTTT.

The CDR3 here is CASSTHRVGDGYTF. The CDR3, as DNA: TGTGCCAGCAGCACCCATAGGGTAGGGGATGGCTACACCTTC. The rearrangement joins TRBV13 to TRBJ1-2; D may be TRBD1 (5 bases). Between the trimmed V and J ends, which lost 5 bases and 6 bases, there was a span of 16 bases. Germline CDR1 PRHDT, CDR2 FYEKMQ (reference sequence). The CDR3 has 14 amino acids.

The gene calls are TRBV9 and TRBJ2-5, with TRBD2 matching over 9 bases. J was trimmed by 5 bases and V by 2 bases; bases with no gene match: 7. This CDR3 comprises 15 residues. Per germline, CDR1 SGDLS and CDR2 YYNGEE. CDR3 loop: CASSVSGSGLETQYF. CDR3 DNA: TGTGCCAGCAGCGTTAGCGGGAGTGGGTTGGAGACCCAGTACTTC. Based on the CDR3 plus reference TRBV9 and TRBJ2-5, the full variable domain is DSGVTQTPKHLITATGQRVTLRCSPRSGDLSVYWYQQSLDQGLQFLIQYYNGEERAKGNILERFSAQQFPDLHSELNLSSLELGDSALYFCASSVSGSGLETQYFGPGTRLLVL.

The genes are TRBV7-9 and TRBJ1-4, with D uncertain. From germline, CDR1 is SEHNR and CDR2 FQNEAQ (reference sequence). Trimming removed 5 bases at V and 0 bases at J, with 13 bases between. The length of the CDR3 is 16 residues. The chain's CDR3 is CASSRPGSPTNEKLFF. CDR3 DNA sequence: TGTGCCAGCAGCCGACCGGGGTCACCAACTAATGAAAAACTGTTTTTT.

The chain has TRBV4-2 and TRBJ2-1, with D uncertain. Between the trimmed V and J ends, which lost 3 bases and 15 bases, there was a span of 15 bases. This CDR3 spans 12 amino acids. CDR1 is LGHNA, CDR2 YNFKEQ, per germline. CDR3 nucleotide sequence: TGTGCCAGCAGCCAGGGCGACGAAGCCAGGTTCTTC. Translation: CASSQGDEARFF.

The CDR3 loop is CASRGIGTGEDTQYF. CDR3 DNA: TGTGCCAGCAGGGGGATCGGGACAGGGGAAGATACGCAGTATTTT. The V gene is TRBV6-5, the J gene TRBJ2-3, with 10 bases identical to TRBD1. The CDR3 runs 15 residues. Germline lookup yields CDR1 MNHEY and CDR2 SVGAGI. V gave up 6 bases and J gave up 5 bases; unmatched junction bases: 8.

This clone was counted a single time. The CDR3 coding sequence is TGTGCCTGGAGTTGGGGGGGAGGCGACGAGCAGTACTTC. It yields the protein CAWSWGGGDEQYF. V is TRBV30 and J is TRBJ2-7; 7 nucleotides align to TRBD2. Per the germline V gene, CDR1 is GTSNPN and CDR2 is SVGIG (reference sequence). J gave up 5 bases and V 2 bases, and 6 bases lay outside the gene matches. There are 13 residues in the CDR3. Complete variable domain (other parts from reference TRBV30 and TRBJ2-7): SQTIHQWPATLVQPVGSPLSLECTVEGTSNPNLYWYRQAAGRGLQLLFYSVGIGQISSEVPQNLSASRPQDRQFILSSKKLLLSDSGFYLCAWSWGGGDEQYFGPGTRLTVT.

V and J are TRBV18 and TRBJ2-7, with D perhaps TRBD1 (6 bases). CDR3 size: 14 residues. V lost 6 bases, J lost 3 bases, and 15 bases lay in between. Looked up from germline, CDR1 is KGHSH and CDR2 is LQKENI. The CDR3 reads CASSSYGQLYEQYF. The CDR3 coding sequence is TGTGCCAGCTCTTCTTATGGACAGCTCTACGAGCAGTACTTC.

V is TRBV7-3 and J is TRBJ2-3; tentative D call: TRBD2 (6 bases). V lost 2 bases and J 2 bases, leaving 20 bases between the germline ends. This CDR3 has 18 residues. Germline V CDR1 and CDR2: SGHTA, FQGTGA. The CDR3, as DNA: TGTGCCAGCAGCTTACGATCGGGTTTGGCTAGCGCCACAGATACGCAGTATTTT. Translating gives CASSLRSGLASATDTQYF.

The V and J genes are TRBV30 and TRBJ2-2; the match to TRBD2 covers 15 bases. J gave up 7 bases and V 0 bases, and 9 bases lay outside the gene matches. Germline assignment: CDR1 GTSNPN and CDR2 SVGIG (reference sequence). The CDR3 sequence is 18 residues long. CDR3 loop: CAWSVSRTSGRALGELFF. The CDR3 DNA follows: TGTGCCTGGAGTGTCTCCCGGACTAGCGGGAGGGCCCTCGGGGAGCTGTTTTTT.

V usage is TRBV7-2 and J usage is TRBJ1-2; TRBD1 matches 7 bases. Trimming removed 2 bases from V and 9 bases from J; junction bases left unmatched: 12. The CDR3 runs to 15 residues. Germline V gene lookup returns CDR1 SGHTA and CDR2 FQGNSA. The CDR3 reads CASSLRLQGGYRYTF. The CDR3 DNA sequence: TGTGCCAGCAGCTTAAGGTTGCAGGGGGGATATCGCTACACCTTC.

This sequence joins TRBV5-1 and TRBJ2-1; TRBD2 might be the D (5 bases). The germline CDR1 and CDR2 sequences are SGHRS and YFSETQ. The V end was cut by 2 bases, the J end by 8 bases, with 26 bases between. This CDR3 has 18 amino acids. In DNA form, the CDR3 reads TGCGCCAGCAGCTTCTTATCGCCGCTAGGAGGAGCCTTAGATGAGCAGTTCTTC. Its translation is CASSFLSPLGGALDEQFF.

The chain employs TRBV7-9 and TRBJ1-2; 12 nucleotides agree with TRBD1. V was pared by 5 bases and J by 1 base, with 2 bases of the junction left unmatched. CDR3 size: 15 residues. The germline V gene encodes CDR1 SEHNR and CDR2 FQNEAQ (reference sequence). CDR3 bases: TGTGCCAGCAGCCGGGACAGGGGGCTTAACTATGGCTACACCTTC. Encoded protein: CASSRDRGLNYGYTF.

The chain couples TRBV25-1 to TRBJ1-2; the match to TRBD1 covers 8 bases. Trimming cost V 7 bases and J 4 bases; bases outside gene matches: 8. The CDR3 loop spans 14 amino acids. In germline, CDR1 is MGHDK, CDR2 SYGVNS. CDR3 sequence reads: CASTVPDRAYGYTF. For the CDR3, the DNA is TGTGCCAGCACCGTACCGGACAGGGCCTATGGCTACACCTTC.

The V gene is TRBV7-9, the J gene TRBJ2-1; 8 bases align to TRBD1. The CDR3 runs to 16 residues. The junction had 8 bases not matched to a gene; V was cut back by 5 bases and J by 2 bases. Germline-derived CDR1 and CDR2 are SEHNR and FQNEAQ (reference sequence). CDR3 DNA sequence: TGTGCCAGCAGCCCTGGACAGGGTAAACCCTACAATGAGCAGTTCTTC. It is translated as CASSPGQGKPYNEQFF.

The chain combines TRBV5-1 with TRBJ1-2, with no clear D. Trimming shortened V by 0 bases and J by 0 bases, and 9 bases separated the two germline ends. CDR1 and CDR2 (germline): SGHRS, YFSETQ. CDR3 size: 15 residues. CDR3 bases: TGCGCCAGCAGCTTGGGCAGTCTAGCTAACTATGGCTACACCTTC. Its translation is CASSLGSLANYGYTF.

V and J are TRBV3-1 (or the pseudogene TRBV3-2) and TRBJ2-7; weak D call: TRBD1 (6 bases). From germline, CDR1 is LGHDT and CDR2 YNNKEL (reference sequence). Between the trimmed V and J ends, which lost 1 base and 0 bases, there was a span of 10 bases. This CDR3 is built from 15 residues. CDR3 in amino acids: CASSQAPGASYEQYF. The DNA of the CDR3 is TGTGCCAGCAGCCAAGCCCCAGGGGCCTCCTACGAGCAGTACTTC.